This entry lists 15 T cell receptor beta chains sequenced from one sample in a study of post-analysis software for immune sequencing data. Study conclusions and caveats: Controls showed lower frequencies than patients for four to six TRBV segments, and TRBV5-6, TRBV5-1 and TRBV20-1 were among these.

These TCRs are of unknown antigen specificity. Researchers reported that TCR beta cDNA libraries carried unique molecular identifiers. TCRdb fed the PCR reads into MiXCR, producing one record per CDR3 protein. The table includes more than 500,000 distinct CDR3 sequences, around 36% detected once. The material sequenced was blood. The receptors were sampled from a girl aged 2-17 years with multiple sclerosis.

V is TRBV15 and J is TRBJ2-3; D could derive from TRBD1 or TRBD2 (6 bases each). The CDR3 is 16 residues long. CDR1 LNHNV and CDR2 YYDKDF come from the germline V gene (reference sequence). Trimming took off 0 bases at V and 2 bases at J, with 12 bases between the two ends. The CDR3 loop is CATSRDARGATDTQYF. CDR3 nucleotide sequence: TGTGCCACCAGCAGAGATGCGAGGGGGGCCACAGATACGCAGTATTTT.

This clonotype showed up just a few times. J is TRBJ1-2 and V is TRBV7-8; D remains unclear. The V gene lost 1 base and the J gene lost 8 bases, with 14 bases spanning the gap. The CDR3 totals 14 residues. CDR1 is SGHVS and CDR2 is FQNEAQ in the germline V gene. The CDR3 reads CASSLEPANWGYTF. Here the CDR3 DNA reads TGTGCCAGCAGCTTAGAACCGGCTAACTGGGGCTACACCTTC.

This clonotype was recorded once. The chain links TRBV7-9 to TRBJ2-1, with D possibly TRBD1 on 6 matching bases. This CDR3 is 17 amino acids long. V shed 1 base and J shed 7 bases, with 20 bases lying between them. The germline V gene encodes CDR1 SEHNR and CDR2 FQNEAQ (reference sequence). The CDR3 protein is CASSLGMDSLKVNEQFF. CDR3 coding DNA: TGTGCCAGCAGCTTAGGGATGGACAGCTTAAAGGTTAATGAGCAGTTCTTC. The whole variable domain, filled in from reference TRBV7-9 and TRBJ2-1, reads DTGVSQNPRHKITKRGQNVTFRCDPISEHNRLYWYRQTLGQGPEFLTYFQNEAQLEKSRLLSDRFSAERPKGSFSTLEIQRTEQGDSAMYLCASSLGMDSLKVNEQFFGPGTRLTVL.

V is TRBV7-2 and J is TRBJ2-1; D uncertain. CDR3 length: 16 amino acids. The V end lost 2 bases, the J end lost 0 bases, and 11 bases lay between the germline ends. Germline V lookup: CDR1 SGHTA, CDR2 FQGNSA. The CDR3 bases are TGTGCCAGCAGCTTAAGTGCTTCCTACTCCTACAATGAGCAGTTCTTC. It encodes CASSLSASYSYNEQFF.

The gene calls are TRBV12-3 or TRBV12-4 and TRBJ2-1; 7 positions match TRBD1. The J segment lost 9 bases and the V segment lost 7 bases, leaving 6 bases of the junction unmatched. CDR3 length: 12 amino acids. This CDR3 reads CASIEQGPEQFF. The DNA of the CDR3 is TGTGCCAGCATTGAACAGGGGCCTGAGCAGTTCTTC.

The rearrangement links TRBV6-5 to TRBJ2-5, with D possibly being TRBD1 (6 bases). V lost 5 bases and J 1 base, leaving 11 bases between the germline ends. The CDR3 runs 14 residues. In germline, CDR1 is MNHEY, CDR2 SVGAGI. Written as DNA, the CDR3 is TGTGCCAGCAGTCGCGGACAGCTCCAAGAGACCCAGTACTTC. Its protein is CASSRGQLQETQYF.

The chain employs TRBV7-8 and TRBJ1-1, with a possible D match to TRBD1 (6 bases). The CDR3 spans 13 residues. Trimming removed 2 bases at V and 6 bases at J, with 10 bases between. Germline-derived CDR1 and CDR2 are SGHVS and FQNEAQ. The CDR3 nucleotides read TGTGCCAGCAGCTTAAACAGGGCGGCTGAAGCTTTCTTT. Translation gives CASSLNRAAEAFF. The full variable domain, in which reference TRBV7-8 and TRBJ1-1 provide the parts outside the CDR3, is GAGVSQSPRYKVAKRGQDVALRCDPISGHVSLFWYQQALGQGPEFLTYFQNEAQLDKSGLPSDRFFAERPEGSVSTLKIQRTQQEDSAVYLCASSLNRAAEAFFGQGTRLTVV.

This chain links TRBV5-1 with TRBJ2-3; TRBD1 aligns across 10 bases. CDR1 is SGHRS, CDR2 YFSETQ, per germline. The CDR3 length is 14 residues. J gave up 3 bases and V 9 bases, and 7 bases lay outside the gene matches. Here the CDR3 DNA reads TGCGCCACCTCCCTGGGACAGGGGACAGATACGCAGTATTTT. Translating it yields CATSLGQGTDTQYF.

CDR3 residues: CASSPLDRDNEQFF. Here the CDR3 DNA reads TGTGCCAGCAGCCCCCTGGACAGGGACAATGAGCAGTTCTTC. The chain links TRBV11-2 to TRBJ2-1; TRBD1 aligns across 8 bases. This CDR3 spans 14 amino acids. CDR1 is SGHAT, CDR2 FQNNGV, per germline. The J segment lost 5 bases and the V segment lost 5 bases, leaving 5 bases of the junction unmatched.

CDR3 DNA sequence: TGCGCCAGCAGCCTTGGGACAGCCCCTAACTACGAGCAGTACTTC. Protein sequence: CASSLGTAPNYEQYF. The chain uses TRBV5-1 and TRBJ2-7; 7 bases line up with TRBD1. The V gene end was trimmed by 4 bases and the J gene end by 3 bases; junction bases not matched to a gene: 10. Germline CDR1 SGHRS, CDR2 YFSETQ. The CDR3 runs to 15 residues.

This clonotype appeared a few times. The J gene is TRBJ2-7, the V gene TRBV20-1; 9 bases map to TRBD1. With the DNA end fitting TRBJ2-5 better, the J assignment may be wrong. The CDR3 is made up of 15 amino acids. Germline V gene data show CDR1 as DFQATT and CDR2 as SNEGSKA (reference sequence). The CDR3 region has the DNA TGCAGTGCTAGATTTGGACAGGGGTTCGACGAGACCCAGTACTTC. It translates to CSARFGQGFDETQYF.

This clonotype was seen more than once but under ten times. A much larger clone is a single base away; this may be a read error. This chain connects TRBV7-2 to TRBJ2-1, with D hard to call. The V end was cut by 2 bases, the J end by 9 bases, with 11 bases between. The CDR3 consists of 13 residues. CDR1 is SGHTA and CDR2 is FQGNSA in the germline V gene. The CDR3 region has the DNA TGTGCCAGCAGCTTATCTTGGGCAAGTGAGCAGTTCTTC. Its protein is CASSLSWASEQFF.

The rearrangement joins TRBV20-1 to TRBJ2-3, with D unclear. The germline CDR1 and CDR2 sequences are DFQATT and SNEGSKA (reference sequence). This CDR3 has 13 amino acids. V was shortened by 0 bases and J by 6 bases, with 10 bases between the two germline ends. The CDR3: CSAREIVADTQYF. Here the CDR3 DNA reads TGCAGTGCTAGAGAAATTGTGGCGGATACGCAGTATTTT.

This chain uses TRBV5-5 with TRBJ1-1, with unresolved D. Trimming left V 4 bases short and J 4 bases short, with 11 bases between. The CDR3 is made up of 13 amino acids. Germline assignment: CDR1 SGHKS and CDR2 YYEKEE (reference sequence). The CDR3 sequence: CASSPLLGTEAFF. CDR3 nucleotide sequence: TGTGCCAGCAGCCCACTCTTGGGCACTGAAGCTTTCTTT.

The chain combines TRBV12-3 or TRBV12-4 with TRBJ2-2, with D maybe TRBD1 (6 bases). The CDR3 is made up of 15 amino acids. Trimming stripped 8 bases from V and 4 bases from J, with 17 bases between. CDR3 region: CASDSTGQATGELFF. As DNA, the CDR3 is TGTGCCAGCGATTCAACGGGACAAGCCACCGGGGAGCTGTTTTTT.